This TCR beta chain was identified in a study of T-cell memory formation after mild COVID-19 (dated by TCRdb to about 2021). At the level of the whole study: TCR sequence clusters from the two donors were found to be largely donor specific. Two young, previously healthy adult volunteers, one female and one male, were included in the cohort. In a couple of donors, T-cell clones that expanded and contracted after mild COVID-19 were tracked by sequencing TCRalpha and TCRbeta repertoires over time. Findings and caveats that apply to the study as a whole: Some responding clones were found in pre-infection memory, which suggests that pre-existing cross-reactive memory T cells took part in the SARS-CoV-2 response. From day 15 to 85, contracting clones showed balanced CD4/CD8 phenotypes, whereas a second wave of clones that expanded from day 15 to 37 leaned towards CD4+. Only two mild cases were covered by the study, and larger cohorts that include severe cases with pre-infection samples were considered necessary. Contracting CD4+ clones turned up mainly in the CM and EM memory subsets, whereas EMRA was where CD8+ clones were enriched. SARS-CoV-2 specificity of the second-wave clones peaking on day 37 was not confirmed.

For sequencing, an Illumina NovaSeq 6000 was employed. Using 5'RACE with constant-segment primers, TCRalpha and TCRbeta cDNA libraries were constructed, with sample barcodes and unique molecular identifiers added in the process. Trizol reagent was used to extract RNA from every sample. Amplification of the libraries took two PCR steps, and the second step added a second sample barcode plus Illumina TruSeq adapters. Sequencing of libraries was performed on an Illumina NovaSeq with 2 x 150 bp paired-end reads. Processing in the source paper ran as follows. With migec v1.2.7, reads were demultiplexed and then collapsed into UMI-guided consensus sequences. Using mixcr v2.1.11, UMI consensuses were aligned to TRA and TRB V and J templates and then assembled into clonotypes. Clonotypes were classified as expanded or contracted when called significant by both edgeR and NoisET, with noise models trained on biological replicates. For edgeR calls, a false discovery rate-adjusted p below 0.01 and a log2 fold-change threshold of 1 were applied. PCA with hierarchical clustering of max-normalized trajectories of the 1000 most abundant clonotypes was used as exploratory dynamics analysis. The CD4 or CD8 phenotype of responding clones was assigned using the separately sequenced CD4+ and CD8+ repertoires. The public reads were run again by TCRdb, first through fastp at Q25 and then through MiXCR, and only productive beta chains were kept. All rows with the same CDR3 protein become a single entry with the most common DNA and genes. The V and J calls reflect TCRdb's pipeline rather than the authors' work. The sample contains around 250,000 distinct CDR3 sequences, around 15% of them found a single time. The top ten hold roughly 20% of the sample.

Unmatched junction bases come to 10, with V trimmed by 2 bases and J by 8 bases. The CDR3 starts with the cysteine, ends with the phenylalanine, and has 15 residues. The only DNA kept is the CDR3, 45 bases in frame from the first base. The germline V gene supplies CDR1 MNHEY and CDR2 SVGAGI. PBMCs were isolated by Ficoll-Paque density gradient centrifugation. Many counts were recorded for this clonotype. Its antigen has not been determined. Nothing much larger sits one base from this clone, and base qualities are not available. This clonotype originated in a man aged 18 to 30 who had mild COVID-19 (a few samples of this study predate the infection). The sample titles of this study are shuffled in the database, so cell type and time point are left out; the donor was told from shared clones. Input material: PBMCs or a T cell subset sorted from them (not recorded which). The rearrangement combines TRBV6-5 with TRBJ1-2, with 8 bases in between that match TRBD1. CDR3 reads: CASSYPATGDGGYTF. The nucleotide sequence is given as TGTGCCAGCAGTTACCCCGCGACAGGGGATGGGGGCTACACCTTC.